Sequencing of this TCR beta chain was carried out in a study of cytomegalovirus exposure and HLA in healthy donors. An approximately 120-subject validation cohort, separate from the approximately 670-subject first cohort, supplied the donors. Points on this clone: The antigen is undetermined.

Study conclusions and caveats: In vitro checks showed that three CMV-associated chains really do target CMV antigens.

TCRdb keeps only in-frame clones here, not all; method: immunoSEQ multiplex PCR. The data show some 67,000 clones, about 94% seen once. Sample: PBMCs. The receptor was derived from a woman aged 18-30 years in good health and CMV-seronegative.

This chain's CDR3 is CASSRSGGAHEQYF. CDR3 DNA: TGTGCCAGCAGCCGGAGCGGGGGGGCCCACGAGCAGTACTTC. The J gene is TRBJ2-7, the V gene TRBV5-6; 10 positions match TRBD2. This CDR3 is built from 14 residues. V trimming: 4 bases; J trimming: 5 bases; junction bases outside the gene matches: 6. Per the germline V gene, CDR1 is SGHDT and CDR2 is YYEEEE.